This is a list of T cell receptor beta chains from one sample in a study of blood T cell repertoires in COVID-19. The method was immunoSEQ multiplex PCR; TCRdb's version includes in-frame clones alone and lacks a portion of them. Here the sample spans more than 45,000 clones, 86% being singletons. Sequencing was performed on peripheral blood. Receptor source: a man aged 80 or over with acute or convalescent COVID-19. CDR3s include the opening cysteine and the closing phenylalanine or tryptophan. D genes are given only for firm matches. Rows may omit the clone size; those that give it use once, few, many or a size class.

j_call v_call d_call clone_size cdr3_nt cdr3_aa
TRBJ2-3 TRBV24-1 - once TGTGCCACCGCTGGAGGACTCAGCACAGATACGCAGTATTTT CATAGGLSTDTQYF
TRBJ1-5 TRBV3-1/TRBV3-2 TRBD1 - TGTGCCAGCAGCCTCAAGGGACAGGGGGCGCGGGGCAATCAGCCCCAGCATTTT CASSLKGQGARGNQPQHF
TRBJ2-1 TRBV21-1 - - TGTGCCAGCCTAGGGGGTCAGCGGATTCCCTACAATGAGCAGTTCTTC CASLGGQRIPYNEQFF
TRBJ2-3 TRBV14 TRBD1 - TGTGCCAGCAGCCCGGGACAGGCGAGCACAGATACGCAGTATTTT CASSPGQASTDTQYF
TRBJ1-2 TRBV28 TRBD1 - TGTGCCAGCAGTTTACGGGGGACAGGGGGAGGATATGGCTACACCTTC CASSLRGTGGGYGYTF
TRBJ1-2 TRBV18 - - TGTGCCAGCTCACAAACCACAGGGCCGGGCTACACCTTC CASSQTTGPGYTF
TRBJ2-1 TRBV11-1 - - TGTGCCAGCAGCTTATTAGATGAGCAGTTCTTC CASSLLDEQFF
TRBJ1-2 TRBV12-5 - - TGTGCTAGTGGTTTGTTGGCTCCTTATGGCTACACCTTC CASGLLAPYGYTF
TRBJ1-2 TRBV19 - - TGTGCCAGTACAACGGGGGACTATGGCTACACCTTC CASTTGDYGYTF
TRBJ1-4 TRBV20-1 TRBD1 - TGCAGTGCTAGTCGTACAGGGGTAGGGGAAAAACTGTTTTTT CSASRTGVGEKLFF
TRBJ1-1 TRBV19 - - TGTGCCAGTAGCCCACCGGGCCGAGGGTCCACTGAAGCTTTCTTT CASSPPGRGSTEAFF
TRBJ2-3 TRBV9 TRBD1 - TGTGCCAGCCACCGGGACAGCGAATCAGATACGCAGTATTTT CASHRDSESDTQYF
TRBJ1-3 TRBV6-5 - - TGTGCCAGCAGGCGCGGGGTCTCTGGAAACACCATATATTTT CASRRGVSGNTIYF
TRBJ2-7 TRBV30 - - TGTGCCTGGAGTGTACATTGGGACAACTCCTACGAGCAGTACTTC CAWSVHWDNSYEQYF
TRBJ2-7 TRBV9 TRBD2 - TGTGCCAGCAGCGACAATAGCGGGGGGGCCTACGAGCAGTACTTC CASSDNSGGAYEQYF
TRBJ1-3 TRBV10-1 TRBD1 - TGCGCCAGCAGTTCCGGGACAGCCTCTGGAAACACCATATATTTT CASSSGTASGNTIYF
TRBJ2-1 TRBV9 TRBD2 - TGTGCCAGCAGCGCCCTAGCGGGGGCCTACAATGAGCAGTTCTTC CASSALAGAYNEQFF
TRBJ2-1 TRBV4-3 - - TGCGCCAGCAGCCAAGAAGTGCGCCTGAATGAGCAGTTCTTC CASSQEVRLNEQFF
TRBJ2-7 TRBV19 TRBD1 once TGTGCCAGTAGTATCAGTAAAGGGACAGGATTTTACGAGCAGTACTTC CASSISKGTGFYEQYF
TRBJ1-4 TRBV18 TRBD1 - TGTGCCAGCTCACCGCGGGACAGAGGGAGATCGGGAGAAAAACTGTTTTTT CASSPRDRGRSGEKLFF
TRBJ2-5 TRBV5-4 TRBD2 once TGTGCCAGCAGCTTCCGGACTAGCGGGGGGGCCCAAGAGACCCAGTACTTC CASSFRTSGGAQETQYF
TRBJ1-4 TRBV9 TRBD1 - TGTGCCAGCAGCCCCAGGGACAGTATTATAACTAATGAAAAACTGTTTTTT CASSPRDSIITNEKLFF
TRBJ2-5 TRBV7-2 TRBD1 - TGTGCCAGCAGCTTAGCGGGACAGGATCAAGAGACCCAGTACTTC CASSLAGQDQETQYF
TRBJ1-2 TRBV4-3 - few TGCGCCAGCAGCCTAGGTCAGGGTGGCTACACCTTC CASSLGQGGYTF